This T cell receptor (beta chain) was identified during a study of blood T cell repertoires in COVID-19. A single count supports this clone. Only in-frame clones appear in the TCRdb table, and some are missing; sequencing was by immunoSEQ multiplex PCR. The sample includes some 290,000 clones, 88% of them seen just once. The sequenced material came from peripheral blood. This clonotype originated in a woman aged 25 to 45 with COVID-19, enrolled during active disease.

CDR3 DNA sequence: TGCGCCAGCCACCGGGACAGTCAGGGGGACATTCAGTACTTC. This encodes CASHRDSQGDIQYF. The chain employs TRBV5-1 and TRBJ2-4; TRBD1 aligns across 7 bases. With V trimmed by 7 bases and J by 8 bases, 12 bases remained unmatched. The CDR3 consists of 14 residues. Germline V lookup: CDR1 SGHRS, CDR2 YFSETQ.